The rows below give T cell receptor beta chains drawn from one sample of a study of identical twins. In TCRdb, the 5' RACE reads were re-called with MiXCR into one record per CDR3 protein. The sample lists some 730,000 distinct CDR3 sequences, around a sixth occurring once. The data were also submitted as part of a second study, on T cells expressing NK-cell markers.

The sample consisted of PBMCs. These receptors were collected from a young woman in good health. Each CDR3 is given with its conserved first and last residue. Fields, in order: V gene, clone size, J gene, D gene, CDR3 protein, CDR3 DNA. The D gene is left open where the match is weak. Where a row states a size, it is once, few, many or the class of an expanded clone; other rows omit it.

TRBV7-9	many	TRBJ2-6	-	CASSTGVSGANVLTF	TGTGCCAGCAGCACGGGAGTCTCTGGGGCCAACGTCCTGACTTTC
TRBV12-3/TRBV12-4	many	TRBJ2-7	-	CASSLPRGNSYEQYF	TGTGCCAGCAGTTTACCGAGAGGTAACTCCTACGAGCAGTACTTC
TRBV6-5	-	TRBJ1-2	-	CASSYQGRPEKTNYGYTF	TGTGCCAGCAGTTACCAGGGGCGGCCAGAGAAGACTAACTATGGCTACACCTTC
TRBV5-6	-	TRBJ1-1	-	CASSFITGLGTEAFF	TGTGCCAGCAGCTTTATCACAGGGTTGGGCACTGAAGCTTTCTTT
TRBV7-9	-	TRBJ2-7	TRBD1	CASSLPHRQGNEQYF	TGTGCCAGCAGCTTACCCCACCGACAGGGGAACGAGCAGTACTTC
TRBV7-2	-	TRBJ1-2	-	CASSLGVSYGYTF	TGTGCCAGCAGCTTAGGGGTTTCCTATGGCTACACCTTC
TRBV2	-	TRBJ1-5	-	CASSALGTGDNQPQHF	TGTGCCAGCAGTGCACTAGGGACGGGGGACAATCAGCCCCAGCATTTT
TRBV15	few	TRBJ2-7	-	CATSRVENEQYF	TGTGCCACCAGCAGAGTCGAAAACGAGCAGTACTTC
TRBV29-1	-	TRBJ2-1	TRBD2	CSVVTSGTGEQFF	TGCAGCGTCGTGACTAGCGGGACGGGTGAGCAGTTCTTC
TRBV12-3/TRBV12-4	few	TRBJ2-1	TRBD2	CASSLEGLAMNEQFF	TGTGCCAGCAGTTTAGAGGGACTAGCGATGAATGAGCAGTTCTTC
TRBV25-1	few	TRBJ2-1	TRBD2	CASSVHGGGRSNEQFF	TGTGCCAGCAGTGTCCACGGGGGGGGGAGGTCCAATGAGCAGTTCTTC
TRBV10-3	few	TRBJ2-1	TRBD2	CAISVGSGLSYNEQFF	TGTGCCATCAGTGTAGGTAGCGGGCTTTCCTACAATGAGCAGTTCTTC
TRBV6-1	few	TRBJ2-5	-	CASSEFGSAVGTQYF	TGTGCCAGCAGTGAATTTGGTAGCGCGGTCGGGACCCAGTACTTC
TRBV21-1	-	TRBJ2-3	-	CASIFGTSARTDTQYF	TGTGCCAGCATCTTCGGGACTAGCGCACGCACAGATACGCAGTATTTT
TRBV5-1	-	TRBJ2-3	-	CASSELVVWGTDTQYF	TGCGCCAGCAGCGAGTTAGTCGTGTGGGGCACAGATACGCAGTATTTT
TRBV7-6	few	TRBJ1-1	-	CASSVRSTGWGGNTEAFF	TGTGCCAGCAGCGTTAGATCAACGGGATGGGGCGGGAACACTGAAGCTTTCTTT
TRBV12-3/TRBV12-4	few	TRBJ1-1	TRBD1	CASTWGGQGAFF	TGTGCCAGCACCTGGGGGGGACAGGGTGCTTTCTTT
TRBV7-7	few	TRBJ2-1	-	CASSPGWGTYNEQFF	TGTGCTAGCAGCCCTGGTTGGGGGACCTACAATGAGCAGTTCTTC
TRBV7-9	-	TRBJ1-1	-	CASSPDDMNTEAFF	TGTGCCAGCAGTCCCGACGATATGAACACTGAAGCTTTCTTT
TRBV6-5	few	TRBJ1-1	-	CASSYSGGLEAFF	TGTGCCAGCAGTTACTCGGGGGGACTTGAAGCTTTCTTT
TRBV2	-	TRBJ2-2	TRBD2	CATRQVREGQHTGELFF	TGTGCCACCCGACAGGTGCGGGAGGGCCAACACACCGGGGAGCTGTTTTTT
TRBV5-1	-	TRBJ1-2	TRBD1	CASSLTGGANGYTF	TGCGCCAGCAGCTTAACAGGGGGCGCGAATGGCTACACCTTC
TRBV5-5	-	TRBJ2-3	TRBD1	CASRGTQGPDTQYF	TGTGCCAGCAGAGGGACACAGGGGCCAGATACGCAGTATTTT
TRBV21-1	few	TRBJ2-1	-	CASSKGNHPSGESSYNEQFF	TGTGCCAGCAGCAAAGGCAATCATCCTAGCGGGGAGAGCTCCTACAATGAGCAGTTCTTC
TRBV6-1	few	TRBJ2-7	TRBD2	CASSEAGGSTYEQYF	TGTGCCAGCAGTGAAGCGGGGGGGAGTACCTACGAGCAGTACTTC
TRBV20-1	-	TRBJ2-5	-	CSARDGGVRTQYF	TGCAGTGCTAGAGACGGGGGTGTTCGGACCCAGTACTTC
TRBV12-3/TRBV12-4	-	TRBJ2-4	-	CASSRQTRNIQYF	TGTGCCAGCAGCCGACAGACCCGAAACATTCAGTACTTC
TRBV24-1	few	TRBJ1-1	-	CATSDPPTEAFF	TGTGCCACCAGTGATCCCCCGACTGAAGCTTTCTTT
TRBV12-5	few	TRBJ1-6	-	CASSPSSSPLHF	TGTGCTAGTAGTCCGTCCTCTTCACCCCTCCACTTT
TRBV11-2	-	TRBJ2-2	-	CASSLSSAGARTGELFF	TGTGCCAGCAGCTTATCATCGGCAGGGGCGCGAACCGGGGAGCTGTTTTTT
TRBV25-1	many	TRBJ2-5	-	CASSEYSGSETQYF	TGTGCCAGCAGTGAATACTCGGGTTCGGAGACCCAGTACTTC
TRBV20-1	few	TRBJ2-3	TRBD2	CSARVYGTSATDTQYF	TGCAGTGCTAGAGTGTACGGGACTAGCGCCACAGATACGCAGTATTTT
TRBV20-1	few	TRBJ2-4	TRBD1	CSGTGLAKNIQYF	TGCAGTGGGACAGGGTTAGCCAAAAACATTCAGTACTTC
TRBV5-1	few	TRBJ2-1	-	CASTLRLGEQFF	TGCGCCAGCACCCTCCGTCTGGGTGAGCAGTTCTTC
TRBV6-6	few	TRBJ2-7	-	CASSYFRDEQYF	TGTGCCAGCAGTTACTTCAGGGACGAGCAGTACTTC
TRBV4-3	few	TRBJ2-1	-	CASSQDLAATEQFF	TGCGCCAGCAGCCAAGATCTAGCTGCAACTGAGCAGTTCTTC
TRBV7-6	few	TRBJ1-1	-	CASSLVGEWGEAFF	TGTGCCAGCAGCTTAGTAGGGGAATGGGGTGAAGCTTTCTTT
TRBV20-1	-	TRBJ2-3	TRBD1	CSAGQGASDTQYF	TGCAGTGCTGGACAGGGGGCCTCAGATACGCAGTATTTT
TRBV10-3	-	TRBJ2-1	-	CATAEGLPSYNEQFF	TGTGCCACCGCAGAGGGGCTTCCCTCCTACAATGAGCAGTTCTTC
TRBV5-1	-	TRBJ2-1	TRBD2	CASSLGVLAGAANEQFF	TGCGCCAGCAGCTTAGGGGTATTAGCGGGGGCCGCCAATGAGCAGTTCTTC
TRBV29-1	-	TRBJ1-3	-	CSVVGDTGNTIYF	TGCAGCGTTGTTGGGGACACTGGAAACACCATATATTTT
TRBV10-3	few	TRBJ2-7	-	CAISAQVEQYF	TGTGCCATCAGTGCCCAAGTCGAGCAGTACTTC
TRBV20-1	few	TRBJ2-3	-	CSARSMALDYTDTQYF	TGCAGTGCTAGGAGTATGGCCCTGGACTACACAGATACGCAGTATTTT
TRBV9	-	TRBJ2-1	-	CASSDGGRYNEQFF	TGTGCCAGCAGCGATGGGGGGCGCTACAATGAGCAGTTCTTC
TRBV6-5	few	TRBJ2-3	TRBD2	CASSYGPSGSLYGDTQYF	TGTGCCAGCAGTTACGGACCTAGCGGGAGTTTGTATGGAGATACGCAGTATTTT
TRBV6-2/TRBV6-3	-	TRBJ2-7	TRBD2	CAASGSSYEQYF	TGTGCCGCTAGCGGGAGTTCGTACGAGCAGTACTTC